This T cell receptor beta chain was recovered during a study of read filtering for tumor transcriptome and immune sequencing (dated by TCRdb to the early 2020s). About the study as a whole: The cohort was composed of 16 to 20 male and roughly 13 female patients, with a mean age of approximately 72 years and an age range of roughly 45 to 80. By revised international staging, 8 patients were R-ISS I, about 15 were R-ISS II and over 5 were R-ISS III. After DNase treatment, whole-transcriptome libraries were prepared with the TruSeq RNA Access Library Prep Kit. Per sample, about 4 to 11 million TCR-region mapped reads were obtained with IR-seq, compared with only about 80 to 1,400 with RNA-seq. Using the same bone marrow samples, the study compared TCR repertoires obtained by targeted immune repertoire sequencing with those obtained by bulk whole-transcriptome sequencing. A main aim was a read-filtering strategy for immune repertoire data, specifically whether clonotypes supported by a single read should be removed.

Each patient had bone marrow sampled at the time of active disease. Bone marrow mononuclear cells were isolated by Ficoll-Hypaque density gradient centrifugation. CD138-negative cells were obtained by negative selection after labeling with CD138 magnetic microbeads on a MACS separator, removing myeloma plasma cells. Purity of the isolated cells was checked by flow cytometry on an Attune NxT using CD138 antibodies. TRIzol reagent was used to extract total RNA, and a NanoDrop spectrophotometer was used to quantify the extracted RNA. For each patient, paired RNA-seq and IR-seq were run on the CD138-negative bone marrow sample from that patient. Broad study findings and their caveats: Compared with RNA-seq, IR-seq captured clonotypes at much higher depth and more reliably, and a smaller IR-seq throughput was enough to identify most shared clonotypes. Rather than purified T cells, the sorted CD138-negative fraction was a mixed bone marrow immune population. Single-read clonotypes made up approximately 84% of clonotypes but only 3% to 4.5% of total reads in IR-seq, compared with 65% to 75% of clonotypes and 35% to 45% of reads in RNA-seq. The correlation between IR-seq and RNA-seq shared clonotype proportions rose when single-read clonotypes were removed.

The Immunoverse kit was used to build TCR libraries from 400 ng RNA, with molecular barcoded adaptors covering alpha/delta and beta/gamma chains. TCR library preparation was performed with the same RNA that was used for transcriptome sequencing. An Illumina HiSeq 4000 with 2 x 150 cycles was used to sequence the TCR libraries. In the paper's pipeline: With MiXCR, TCR reads were aligned to human V, D, J and C references and assembled into CDR3 clonotypes, with quality filtering and error correction included. The tcR package in R was used for analysis of clonotype counts and gene usage diversity. Raw mapping reads were checked after the RNA-seq reads had been mapped by STAR aligner version 2.5.3a onto the human GRCh37 genome. IR-seq fastq files were randomly downsampled with Seqtk 1.3 to test the effect of sequencing depth on detected clonotypes. The public reads were reprocessed in TCRdb via fastp at Q25 and MiXCR, keeping in-frame beta chains. Entries that share a CDR3 protein sequence are merged under the most common genes and DNA. TCRdb assigned the V and J calls; the authors' analysis was not used. This sample holds tens of thousands of distinct CDR3 sequences; about a fifth were observed only once. Of the sample, more than 13% falls within the top ten clones.

CDR1 and CDR2 are read off the germline V gene (reference sequence) as LNHNV and YYDKDF. Its CDR3 holds 16 amino acids, cysteine through phenylalanine. This entry keeps only the CDR3 DNA: 48 bases, framed from base 1. About this clonotype: Which antigen it targets is not known. The junction does not match germline at one end; this may be a read error.

The sequenced sample consisted of a population of CD138-negative cells sorted from bone marrow. Interpreted using the paper, the cell subset or site label stands for: bone marrow mononuclear cells depleted of CD138+ plasma/myeloma cells by negative magnetic selection. This TCR was sampled from a donor aged 40 or over with multiple myeloma. The chain is assembled from TRBV15 and TRBJ2-6, with the identity of the D gene unclear. The DNA reads TGTGCCACCAGCAGAGATAGGCAGGCTGGGACCAACGTCCTGACTTTC. Translation gives CATSRDRQAGTNVLTF.